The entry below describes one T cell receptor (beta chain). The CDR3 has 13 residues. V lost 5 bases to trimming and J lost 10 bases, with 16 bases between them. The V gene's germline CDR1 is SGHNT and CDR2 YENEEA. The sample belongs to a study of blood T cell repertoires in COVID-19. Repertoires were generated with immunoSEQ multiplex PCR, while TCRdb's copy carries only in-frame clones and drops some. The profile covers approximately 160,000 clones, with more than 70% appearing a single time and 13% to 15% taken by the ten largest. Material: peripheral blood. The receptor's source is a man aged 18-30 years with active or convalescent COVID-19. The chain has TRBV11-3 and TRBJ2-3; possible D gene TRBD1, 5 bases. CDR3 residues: CASSPQGHYAQYF. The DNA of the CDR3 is TGTGCCAGCAGCCCCCAGGGCCACTACGCGCAGTATTTT.